The 29 T cell receptor beta chains in this list originate from one sample, sequenced in a study of cytomegalovirus exposure and HLA in healthy donors. Both 60 Vbeta primers and 13 Jbeta primers went into the PCR. Repertoires were generated with immunoSEQ multiplex PCR, while TCRdb's copy carries only in-frame clones and drops some. The sample includes 150,000 to 200,000 clones, around 79% of them seen just once. Specimen: PBMCs. The receptors stem from a woman in her fifties or sixties in good health and CMV-seronegative.

The rearrangement joins TRBV5-1 to TRBJ2-3; D is perhaps TRBD2 (5 bases). Trimming stripped 0 bases from V and 6 bases from J, with 14 bases between. The CDR3 has 15 residues. CDR1 is SGHRS, CDR2 YFSETQ, per germline. The CDR3: CASSLGLTVGDTQYF. DNA for the CDR3: TGCGCCAGCAGCTTGGGACTAACTGTCGGCGATACGCAGTATTTT.

A note on this clone: The identical CDR3 is also encoded by other nucleotide sequences in the sample. The gene calls are TRBV11-3 and TRBJ2-2; maybe TRBD1 (5 bases). Deletions cut 0 bases from V and 6 bases from J, with 5 bases between. The CDR3 sequence is 13 residues long. The V gene's germline CDR1 is SGHNT and CDR2 YENEEA. This chain's CDR3 is CASSLDRAGELFF. The CDR3, as DNA: TGTGCCAGCAGCTTAGACAGGGCCGGGGAGCTGTTTTTT.

This chain connects TRBV11-3 to TRBJ2-2; TRBD2 matches at 13 bases. From germline, CDR1 is SGHNT and CDR2 YENEEA. The CDR3 consists of 18 residues. V was pared by 4 bases and J by 6 bases, with 11 bases of the junction left unmatched. CDR3 sequence: CASSSILAGGRRSGELFF. The CDR3, as DNA: TGTGCCAGCAGCTCCATACTAGCGGGGGGGCGGAGGTCCGGGGAGCTGTTTTTT.

This chain joins TRBV30 and TRBJ2-2; D may be TRBD2 (5 bases). CDR1 and CDR2 (germline): GTSNPN, SVGIG (reference sequence). The CDR3 is 16 amino acids. Trimming removed 2 bases from V and 4 bases from J, with 17 bases in between. CDR3 sequence reads: CAWSPPWMAGTGELFF. For the CDR3, the DNA is TGTGCCTGGAGTCCCCCGTGGATGGCGGGCACCGGGGAGCTGTTTTTT.

This clone has just one count. The J gene is TRBJ1-3, the V gene TRBV28, with D maybe TRBD1 (6 bases). There are 15 residues in the CDR3. Germline CDR1 reads MDHEN; CDR2 reads SYDVKM. V was clipped by 4 bases and J by 0 bases, with 10 bases between them. CDR3 amino acids: CASSSQQGSGNTIYF. Written as DNA, the CDR3 is TGTGCCAGCAGTTCGCAACAGGGCTCTGGAAACACCATATATTTT.

The V and J genes are TRBV28 and TRBJ1-3; D perhaps matches TRBD1 (6 bases). Trimming stripped 5 bases from V and 2 bases from J, with 13 bases between. The CDR3 covers 15 residues. Germline CDR1 reads MDHEN; CDR2 reads SYDVKM. CDR3 in DNA: TGTGCCAGCAGTACCCAGGGGTCTGCTGGAAACACCATATATTTT. It yields the protein CASSTQGSAGNTIYF.

The J gene is TRBJ1-2, the V gene TRBV19; D is possibly TRBD1 (5 bases). Trimming left V 3 bases short and J 4 bases short, with 15 bases between. Germline loops: CDR1 LNHDA, CDR2 SQIVND (reference sequence). CDR3 length: 15 residues. CDR3: CASSIFGGSGYGYTF. The CDR3 DNA sequence: TGTGCCAGTAGTATTTTCGGGGGGTCAGGCTATGGCTACACCTTC.

The chain carries TRBV2 and TRBJ1-5; 9 bases line up with TRBD1. V was pared by 5 bases and J by 7 bases, with 6 bases of the junction left unmatched. The CDR3 covers 14 residues. Germline lookup yields CDR1 SNHLY and CDR2 FYNNEI. In nucleotides, the CDR3 is TGTGCCAGCAGTCCACAGGGGGCTGGACAGCCCCAGCATTTT. Its translation: CASSPQGAGQPQHF.

The rearrangement uses TRBV30 and TRBJ1-1, with 9 bases fitting TRBD1. J lost 8 bases, V lost 4 bases, and 8 bases had no gene match. CDR1 is GTSNPN, CDR2 SVGIG, per germline (reference sequence). CDR3 length: 13 residues. The CDR3 DNA sequence: TGTGCCTGGACCCCGGACAGGGGCGAAGAAGCTTTCTTT. Amino acid sequence: CAWTPDRGEEAFF.

This rearrangement joins TRBV5-4 to TRBJ2-1; D gene unclear. This CDR3 spans 15 amino acids. Germline CDR1 and CDR2: SGHNT and YYREEE (reference sequence). Deletions cut 4 bases from V and 0 bases from J, with 11 bases between. CDR3 in DNA: TGTGCCAGCAGCGAATCGCCGGGCTCCTACAATGAGCAGTTCTTC. It encodes CASSESPGSYNEQFF.

V and J are TRBV27 and TRBJ2-2, with 8 positions matching TRBD2. V lost 7 bases, J lost 4 bases, and 8 bases stayed unmatched. This CDR3 contains 15 residues. The germline CDR1 and CDR2 sequences are MNHEY and SMNVEV (reference sequence). In DNA, the CDR3 is TGTGCCAGCACCCCGGGGCTAGCGGGCACCGGGGAGCTGTTTTTT. Its protein is CASTPGLAGTGELFF.

This chain connects TRBV28 to TRBJ2-3, with 7 bases lining up with TRBD2. CDR3 length: 16 amino acids. The germline V gene has CDR1 MDHEN and CDR2 SYDVKM. V shed 8 bases, J shed 2 bases, and the junction held 13 bases outside the gene matches. The CDR3 here is CASRRLKAGPTDTQYF. The CDR3 coding sequence is TGTGCCAGCCGCCGGTTGAAAGCGGGACCCACAGATACGCAGTATTTT.

The count of this clone is one. The CDR3 protein is CASRGTGNTEAFF. The CDR3 DNA follows: TGCGCCAGCAGGGGGACAGGGAACACTGAAGCTTTCTTT. The V and J genes are TRBV5-1 and TRBJ1-1; TRBD1 matches at 8 bases. The CDR3 is 13 amino acids. From germline, CDR1 is SGHRS and CDR2 YFSETQ. V shed 5 bases, J shed 1 base, and the junction held 1 base outside the gene matches. Complete variable domain (other parts from reference TRBV5-1 and TRBJ1-1): KAGVTQTPRYLIKTRGQQVTLSCSPISGHRSVSWYQQTPGQGLQFLFEYFSETQRNKGNFPGRFSGRQFSNSRSEMNVSTLELGDSALYLCASRGTGNTEAFFGQGTRLTVV.

The chain combines TRBV5-1 with TRBJ1-3; 7 nucleotides align to TRBD1. Trimming at V came to 0 bases and at J to 2 bases, leaving 5 bases not matched to a gene. From germline, CDR1 is SGHRS and CDR2 YFSETQ. The CDR3 runs 16 residues. The CDR3 here is CASSLAQGGPGNTIYF. In nucleotides, the CDR3 is TGCGCCAGCAGCTTGGCTCAGGGGGGTCCTGGAAACACCATATATTTT.

The chain couples TRBV5-6 to TRBJ1-3; D not certain. Germline CDR1 and CDR2: SGHDT and YYEEEE. This CDR3 has 14 amino acids. V was shortened by 4 bases and J by 2 bases, with 10 bases between the two germline ends. The CDR3 loop is CASSQRHAGNTIYF. CDR3 DNA: TGTGCCAGCAGCCAAAGACATGCTGGAAACACCATATATTTT.

V usage is TRBV2 and J usage is TRBJ2-1; TRBD2 matches at 8 bases. The CDR3 is 17 amino acids. Trimming took 5 bases from V and 0 from J; bases not matched to a gene: 9. In germline, CDR1 is SNHLY, CDR2 FYNNEI. The DNA of the CDR3 is TGTGCCAGCAGTCGAAGACGGACTAGCAACTCCTACAATGAGCAGTTCTTC. This codes for CASSRRRTSNSYNEQFF.

The chain uses TRBV30 and TRBJ2-7; the match to TRBD2 covers 8 bases. Germline-derived CDR1 and CDR2 are GTSNPN and SVGIG (reference sequence). The V segment lost 5 bases and the J segment 3 bases; nucleotides outside the gene matches: 9. The CDR3 sequence is 14 residues long. CDR3 protein: CAWGDKREFYEQYF. DNA for the CDR3: TGTGCCTGGGGTGATAAGCGGGAGTTCTACGAGCAGTACTTC.

The chain recombines TRBV5-1 with TRBJ2-7; possibly TRBD2 for D (6 bases). Trimming removed 2 bases at V and 0 bases at J, with 12 bases between. This CDR3 comprises 15 residues. Germline CDR1 reads SGHRS; CDR2 reads YFSETQ. The CDR3 here is CASSFVSGFSYEQYF. The CDR3, as DNA: TGCGCCAGCAGCTTCGTGAGCGGGTTCTCCTACGAGCAGTACTTC.

This rearrangement joins TRBV10-2 to TRBJ1-1, with no clear D. Trimming removed 8 bases at V and 4 bases at J, with 11 bases between. Per the germline V gene, CDR1 is WSHSY and CDR2 is SAAADI. The CDR3 is made up of 12 amino acids. The chain's CDR3 is CASLGRVTEAFF. The DNA for the CDR3 is TGCGCCAGCTTAGGGAGGGTCACTGAAGCTTTCTTT.

The V gene is TRBV28, the J gene TRBJ2-3; 8 bases line up with TRBD1. The germline gives CDR1 MDHEN, CDR2 SYDVKM. V shed 5 bases and J 2 bases; nucleotides not matched to a gene: 6. The CDR3 runs to 15 residues. CDR3 residues: CASSPGQAYTDTQYF. CDR3 nucleotide sequence: TGTGCCAGCAGTCCGGGACAGGCGTACACAGATACGCAGTATTTT.

The chain joins TRBV27 to TRBJ2-6; D gene uncertain. Germline V gene data show CDR1 as MNHEY and CDR2 as SMNVEV (reference sequence). The V gene lost 5 bases and the J gene lost 0 bases, with 11 bases spanning the gap. This CDR3 spans 16 amino acids. The DNA for the CDR3 is TGTGCCAGCAGTCCCATTAGCCCCTCTGGGGCCAACGTCCTGACTTTC. Translating it yields CASSPISPSGANVLTF.

This clone was counted between two and nine times. This chain links TRBV7-8 with TRBJ2-7, with 9 bases fitting TRBD2. The germline V gene has CDR1 SGHVS and CDR2 FQNEAQ. After removal of 5 bases from V and 5 bases from J, the junction contained 10 bases not matched to a gene. The CDR3 has 15 residues. The CDR3 reads CASSPRTSENDEQYF. In DNA form, the CDR3 reads TGTGCCAGCAGCCCTCGGACTAGCGAGAATGACGAGCAGTACTTC.

A word on this clone: Other DNA sequences of this sample code for an identical CDR3. V is TRBV27 and J is TRBJ2-7; D is unclear. The CDR3 consists of 14 residues. The germline V gene has CDR1 MNHEY and CDR2 SMNVEV (reference sequence). Trimming took 0 bases from V and 1 from J, leaving 7 bases between them. CDR3 in amino acids: CASSLSGRSYEQYF. Here the CDR3 DNA reads TGTGCCAGCAGTTTATCGGGCAGGTCCTACGAGCAGTACTTC.

The gene calls are TRBV9 and TRBJ1-1; 9 bases fit TRBD1. Germline V gene sequence: CDR1 SGDLS, CDR2 YYNGEE. The trim removed 3 bases at V and 6 bases at J, leaving 12 bases unmatched. The CDR3 covers 16 residues. CDR3 sequence: CASSGIPGQGIAEAFF. For the CDR3, the DNA is TGTGCCAGCAGCGGAATCCCGGGACAGGGTATCGCTGAAGCTTTCTTT.

The V call is TRBV6-5, the J call TRBJ1-5; tentatively, D is TRBD1 (6 bases). The CDR3 is 14 residues long. The germline V and J ends were trimmed by 4 bases and 3 bases, with 10 bases remaining between them. Germline values: CDR1 MNHEY, CDR2 SVGAGI. CDR3 amino acids: CASSSRQVNQPQHF. Here the CDR3 DNA reads TGTGCCAGCAGTTCCCGACAGGTCAATCAGCCCCAGCATTTT.

This chain joins TRBV18 and TRBJ2-7; the D gene is possibly TRBD2 (5 bases). The germline V gene encodes CDR1 KGHSH and CDR2 LQKENI. This CDR3 region has 13 residues. Trimming left V 6 bases short and J 7 bases short, with 16 bases between. CDR3 region: CASSRAWANEQYF. In DNA, the CDR3 is TGTGCCAGCTCGCGGGCTTGGGCGAATGAGCAGTACTTC.

This clone was seen only once. The chain uses TRBV5-1 and TRBJ2-7; D perhaps matches TRBD2 (6 bases). Germline V CDR1 and CDR2: SGHRS, YFSETQ. The CDR3 is 19 residues long. V lost 0 bases and J 3 bases, leaving 25 bases between the germline ends. The CDR3 here is CASSLGLRDSSYLYYEQYF. The CDR3 coding sequence is TGCGCCAGCAGCTTGGGATTGCGGGATAGTAGTTATTTGTACTACGAGCAGTACTTC.

The chain carries TRBV6-5 and TRBJ1-2; 8 bases are a match to TRBD1. This CDR3 is built from 14 residues. V dropped 8 bases and J dropped 0; count of bases not matched to a gene: 5. Germline V lookup: CDR1 MNHEY, CDR2 SVGAGI. CDR3 DNA sequence: TGTGCCAGCCGGAGGACAGGGTCTAACTATGGCTACACCTTC. It translates to CASRRTGSNYGYTF.

The chain links TRBV10-3 to TRBJ1-4, with D possibly matching TRBD1 (5 bases). Trimming stripped 3 bases from V and 4 bases from J, with 12 bases between. This CDR3 is 15 amino acids long. Germline V gene data show CDR1 as ENHRY and CDR2 as SYGVKD. Written as DNA, the CDR3 is TGTGCCATCAGTGATCCGGGGGGGAGTAATGAAAAACTGTTTTTT. Translating it yields CAISDPGGSNEKLFF.